Listed here are 16 T cell receptor beta chains from one sample, sequenced in a study of cytomegalovirus exposure and HLA in healthy donors. PCR was performed using 60 Vbeta and 13 Jbeta primers. Libraries were prepared by immunoSEQ multiplex PCR; TCRdb keeps only in-frame clonotypes and omits some of them. The profile shows about 160,000 clones, about 85% of them singletons. The sequencing input was PBMCs. The source is a man aged 18 to 30 in good health and CMV-seronegative.

This chain uses TRBV19 with TRBJ1-2; D is possibly TRBD1 (5 bases). CDR1 is LNHDA and CDR2 is SQIVND in the germline V gene (reference sequence). The CDR3 has 15 residues. Trimming stripped 7 bases from V and 6 bases from J, with 21 bases between. CDR3 protein: CASTPSPGGEDGYTF. The CDR3 coding sequence is TGTGCCAGTACCCCATCCCCGGGGGGGGAAGATGGCTACACCTTC. Drawing the rest from reference TRBV19 and TRBJ1-2, the complete variable domain is DGGITQSPKYLFRKEGQNVTLSCEQNLNHDAMYWYRQDPGQGLRLIYYSQIVNDFQKGDIAEGYSVSREKKESFPLTVTSAQKNPTAFYLCASTPSPGGEDGYTFGSGTRLTVV.

The CDR3 region is CAIGGHSYGYTF. In DNA, the CDR3 is TGTGCCATCGGTGGACACTCCTATGGCTACACCTTC. The gene calls are TRBV10-3 and TRBJ1-2; D is possibly TRBD1 (5 bases). Germline-derived CDR1 and CDR2 are ENHRY and SYGVKD. The CDR3 consists of 12 residues. The germline V and J ends were trimmed by 8 bases and 4 bases, with 11 bases remaining between them.

The V gene is TRBV10-2, the J gene TRBJ1-5; 8 bases align to TRBD1. This CDR3 has 15 residues. The V and J ends lost 3 bases and 4 bases, in that order; junction bases with no gene match: 5. Germline loops: CDR1 WSHSY, CDR2 SAAADI. This CDR3 is CASSDGTGPNQPQHF. The CDR3 region has the DNA TGCGCCAGCAGTGATGGGACAGGACCAAATCAGCCCCAGCATTTT.

The chain joins TRBV4-1 to TRBJ2-3; D might be TRBD1 (6 bases). Trimming took off 4 bases at V and 0 bases at J, with 20 bases between the two ends. The CDR3 is 18 residues long. Germline CDR1 and CDR2: MGHRA and YSYEKL. CDR3 DNA: TGCGCCAGCAGCCGTCAGGACCGTTCGGGACATAGCACAGATACGCAGTATTTT. Protein: CASSRQDRSGHSTDTQYF.

This chain uses TRBV21-1 with TRBJ1-5; TRBD1, the table's D call, lacks a check against the DNA. TRBV21-1 is a pseudogene segment. This CDR3 contains 23 residues. CDR3 in DNA: TGTGCCAGCAGCAAAGCGGCGGAGGCTTCGGGGACAGGGGATGGTATTGGCAATCAGCCCCAGCATTTT. This codes for CASSKAAEASGTGDGIGNQPQHF.

The V gene is TRBV11-2, the J gene TRBJ1-2; 8 nucleotides line up with TRBD1. The V gene end was trimmed by 0 bases and the J gene end by 3 bases; junction bases not matched to a gene: 0. This CDR3 contains 14 residues. Germline lookup yields CDR1 SGHAT and CDR2 FQNNGV. The CDR3, as DNA: TGTGCCAGCAGCTTAGAACAGGGGGACTATGGCTACACCTTC. Protein sequence: CASSLEQGDYGYTF.

Here the CDR3 DNA reads TGTGCCAGCAGCTTAGACGCTAGCTATGGCTACACCTTC. This codes for CASSLDASYGYTF. The J gene is TRBJ1-2, the V gene TRBV7-8; unclear D gene. With 1 base removed from V and 4 bases from J, the gap between germline ends came to 7 bases. The germline CDR1 and CDR2 sequences are SGHVS and FQNEAQ. CDR3 size: 13 residues.

The rearrangement uses TRBV25-1 and TRBJ2-7, with D perhaps matching TRBD1 (6 bases). CDR1 is MGHDK, CDR2 SYGVNS, per germline. The CDR3 contains 12 residues. The V gene lost 9 bases and the J gene lost 1 base, with 10 bases spanning the gap. CDR3 amino acids: CASRDISYEQYF. The CDR3 nucleotides read TGTGCCAGTAGGGACATATCCTACGAGCAGTACTTC.

This chain links TRBV7-6 with TRBJ2-5; 15 bases fit TRBD2. V lost 5 bases to trimming and J lost 5 bases; unmatched junction nucleotides: 9. CDR3 length: 17 residues. Germline V gives CDR1 SGHVS, CDR2 FNYEAQ. The CDR3 loop reads CASSIGTSGGRRETQYF. The CDR3 bases are TGTGCCAGCAGCATCGGGACTAGCGGGGGGCGGAGGGAGACCCAGTACTTC.

This sequence joins TRBV5-1 and TRBJ2-2; 14 bases align to TRBD2. CDR3 length: 17 amino acids. CDR1 and CDR2 from the germline V gene are SGHRS and YFSETQ. The trim removed 4 bases at V and 7 bases at J, leaving 9 bases unmatched. The CDR3 here is CASSAGLAGANYGELFF. In DNA, the CDR3 is TGCGCCAGCAGCGCGGGACTAGCGGGAGCTAATTACGGGGAGCTGTTTTTT. Together with reference TRBV5-1 and TRBJ2-2, the CDR3 gives the full variable domain: KAGVTQTPRYLIKTRGQQVTLSCSPISGHRSVSWYQQTPGQGLQFLFEYFSETQRNKGNFPGRFSGRQFSNSRSEMNVSTLELGDSALYLCASSAGLAGANYGELFFGEGSRLTVL.

The chain carries TRBV4-3 and TRBJ2-2, with TRBD1 matching over 10 bases. The germline CDR1 and CDR2 sequences are LGHNA and YSLEER. CDR3 length equals 15 residues. V dropped 4 bases and J dropped 6; count of bases not matched to a gene: 5. CDR3 residues: CASSPGTGESGELFF. CDR3 in DNA: TGCGCCAGCAGCCCCGGGACAGGGGAGTCCGGGGAGCTGTTTTTT.

The rearrangement joins TRBV19 to TRBJ1-5; D is undetermined. The CDR3 totals 16 residues. Trimming removed 2 bases from V and 0 bases from J, with 11 bases in between. CDR1 is LNHDA, CDR2 SQIVND, per germline (reference sequence). The CDR3 coding sequence is TGTGCCAGTAGTATACTTCTCGTTCTTAGCAATCAGCCCCAGCATTTT. The encoded protein is CASSILLVLSNQPQHF.

V is TRBV6-5 and J is TRBJ1-1, with 11 bases lining up with TRBD1. J was trimmed by 5 bases and V by 0 bases; bases with no gene match: 5. Germline assignment: CDR1 MNHEY and CDR2 SVGAGI. The CDR3 covers 16 residues. CDR3 sequence: CASSYSGTGGVTEAFF. Here the CDR3 DNA reads TGTGCCAGCAGTTACTCTGGGACAGGGGGAGTAACTGAAGCTTTCTTT.

This clone was recorded a few times. The rearrangement joins TRBV28 to TRBJ2-1; TRBD2 agrees at 7 bases. The CDR3 totals 18 residues. Germline V gene sequence: CDR1 MDHEN, CDR2 SYDVKM. The junction had 13 bases not matched to a gene; V was cut back by 4 bases and J by 1 base. CDR3 nucleotide sequence: TGTGCCAGCAGTTCTCCAGGGACTACCTTATCGTCCTACAATGAGCAGTTCTTC. It is translated as CASSSPGTTLSSYNEQFF.

The rearrangement joins TRBV5-1 to TRBJ2-3; TRBD1 matches 8 bases. The CDR3 consists of 16 residues. The trim removed 0 bases at V and 8 bases at J, leaving 11 bases unmatched. Germline V lookup: CDR1 SGHRS, CDR2 YFSETQ. CDR3 DNA: TGCGCCAGCAGCTTGGCAGACAGGGGTCCCATAGGTACGCAGTATTTT. Protein: CASSLADRGPIGTQYF.

The chain joins TRBV5-1 to TRBJ1-1; 8 bases map to TRBD1. V was clipped by 4 bases and J by 1 base; unmatched bases: 3. CDR3 length: 14 amino acids. Per the germline V gene, CDR1 is SGHRS and CDR2 is YFSETQ. DNA for the CDR3: TGCGCCAGCAGCGAAGGACAGGGGAACACTGAAGCTTTCTTT. This encodes CASSEGQGNTEAFF. Combining the CDR3 with reference TRBV5-1 and TRBJ1-1 gives the whole variable domain KAGVTQTPRYLIKTRGQQVTLSCSPISGHRSVSWYQQTPGQGLQFLFEYFSETQRNKGNFPGRFSGRQFSNSRSEMNVSTLELGDSALYLCASSEGQGNTEAFFGQGTRLTVV.